A single sample is the source of the 22 T cell receptor beta chains below, sequenced in a study of molecular identifiers for immune sequencing clone quantification. A single record per CDR3 protein comes from TCRdb applying MiXCR to the PCR reads. Among 80,000 to 95,000 distinct CDR3 sequences, around 20% were seen once, and the ten largest hold 0.7% to 0.95%. The sample consisted of naive CD8+ T cells from blood, with Jurkat cell RNA spiked in. Subset described: FACS-sorted CD8+CD4-CCR7+CD45RA+ naive T cells. Every receptor here comes from a human donor in good health. Some libraries in this study had Jurkat cell RNA spiked in.

Many counts were recorded for this clonotype. The chain recombines TRBV12-3 or TRBV12-4 with TRBJ2-6; D is unclear. Trimming removed 5 bases at V and 2 bases at J, with 1 base between. CDR3 length: 12 residues. The CDR3 region is CASSPGANVLTF. The CDR3 nucleotides are TGTGCCAGCAGTCCTGGGGCCAACGTCCTGACTTTC.

This clonotype was seen many times. The rearrangement links TRBV5-4 to TRBJ1-2; D uncertain. Trimming took off 2 bases at V and 6 bases at J, with 11 bases between the two ends. From germline, CDR1 is SGHNT and CDR2 YYREEE (reference sequence). The CDR3 sequence is 13 residues long. The CDR3 DNA reads as TGTGCCAGCAGCTTACTTGACTCACATGGCTACACCTTC. Amino acid sequence: CASSLLDSHGYTF.

The chain uses TRBV29-1 and TRBJ1-1; D not resolved. The CDR3 covers 12 residues. Deletions cut 1 base from V and 5 bases from J, with 8 bases between. The germline V gene encodes CDR1 SQVTM and CDR2 ANQGSEA. For the CDR3, the DNA is TGCAGCGTTGAAGGGGAGTCAACTGAAGCTTTCTTT. This codes for CSVEGESTEAFF.

This clonotype has at least ten counts. CDR3 in DNA: TGTGCCACCGGCGGGGACACTGAAGCTTTCTTT. Translation: CATGGDTEAFF. The V and J genes are TRBV3-1 and TRBJ1-1; D ambiguous. V lost 10 bases to trimming and J lost 3 bases, with 9 bases between them. Germline CDR1 and CDR2: LGHDT and YNNKEL (reference sequence). This CDR3 has 11 residues.

In its sample, this clonotype was seen a few times. This could be a read error, since a much larger clone is one nucleotide away. The final CDR3 position lacks the conserved phenylalanine or tryptophan, pointing to a likely read error. V is TRBV9 and J is TRBJ2-5; TRBD2 agrees at 9 bases. Germline loops: CDR1 SGDLS, CDR2 YYNGEE. CDR3 length: 18 residues. V was clipped by 0 bases and J by 6 bases; unmatched bases: 15. The CDR3 loop is CASSVDDLAGPLLKTQYS. CDR3 coding DNA: TGTGCCAGCAGCGTAGATGACCTAGCGGGACCCCTGCTGAAGACCCAGTACTCC.

This clonotype was recorded at least ten times. The rearrangement joins TRBV6-5 to TRBJ2-7; D may correspond to TRBD1 or TRBD2 (6 bases each). Germline V gives CDR1 MNHEY, CDR2 SVGAGI. V lost 5 bases, J lost 7 bases, and 15 bases lay in between. The CDR3 totals 13 residues. CDR3 DNA sequence: TGTGCCAGCAGTCCATGGGGGGCGGGGGAGCAGTACTTC. Translation: CASSPWGAGEQYF.

This clonotype was counted at least ten times. The chain joins TRBV12-3 or TRBV12-4 to TRBJ1-6; no reliable D call. The CDR3 is 14 amino acids. V was shortened by 7 bases and J by 7 bases, with 14 bases between the two germline ends. CDR3 sequence: CASTTQVYNSPLHF. The CDR3 region has the DNA TGTGCCAGCACCACGCAGGTGTACAATTCACCCCTCCACTTT.

This clonotype showed up many times. The genes are TRBV9 and TRBJ1-2; the D gene is possibly TRBD1 (5 bases). The V end lost 7 bases, the J end lost 7 bases, and 14 bases lay between the germline ends. Looked up from germline, CDR1 is SGDLS and CDR2 is YYNGEE. The CDR3 is 12 amino acids. CDR3 sequence reads: CASEGRGPGYTF. As DNA, the CDR3 is TGTGCCAGCGAGGGGCGGGGTCCTGGCTACACCTTC.

This clonotype was seen at least ten times. This rearrangement joins TRBV14 to TRBJ1-2; no clear D. From germline, CDR1 is SGHDN and CDR2 FVKESK. V was clipped by 4 bases and J by 4 bases, with 7 bases between them. The CDR3 consists of 12 residues. The CDR3 loop reads CASSPDPYGYTF. Here the CDR3 DNA reads TGTGCCAGCAGCCCGGATCCCTATGGCTACACCTTC.

This clonotype was seen many times. The chain couples TRBV5-6 to TRBJ2-7, with D possibly being TRBD1 or TRBD2 (5 bases each). Germline CDR1 SGHDT, CDR2 YYEEEE. The CDR3 consists of 12 residues. The V and J ends lost 1 base and 6 bases respectively, with 8 bases between them. Written as DNA, the CDR3 is TGTGCCAGCAGCTTGTGGGGACGCGAGCAGTACTTC. It encodes CASSLWGREQYF.

The table lists this clonotype with many counts. The V call is TRBV11-2, the J call TRBJ2-7; 7 bases fit TRBD2. Germline loops: CDR1 SGHAT, CDR2 FQNNGV. The CDR3 spans 13 residues. Trimming took 6 bases from V and 0 from J; bases not matched to a gene: 2. The CDR3 here is CASSTGGSYEQYF. CDR3 in DNA: TGTGCCAGCAGTACGGGGGGCTCCTACGAGCAGTACTTC.

The sample holds many counts of this clonotype. This chain joins TRBV20-1 and TRBJ2-5; weak D call: TRBD2 (6 bases). V shed 0 bases and J shed 2 bases, with 10 bases lying between them. CDR1 and CDR2 from the germline V gene are DFQATT and SNEGSKA (reference sequence). This CDR3 has 14 residues. In DNA, the CDR3 is TGCAGTGCTAGAGATGGTAGCGGACAAGAGACCCAGTACTTC. Translating gives CSARDGSGQETQYF.

In its sample, this clonotype was seen many times. This chain joins TRBV6-5 and TRBJ2-7; TRBD1 matches at 7 bases. Losses at the gene ends were 5 bases for V and 7 bases for J; bases not matched to a gene: 11. Germline V gene data show CDR1 as MNHEY and CDR2 as SVGAGI. The CDR3 consists of 14 residues. The CDR3 sequence: CASSDTGVAREQYF. Written as DNA, the CDR3 is TGTGCCAGCAGTGACACAGGGGTGGCCCGTGAGCAGTACTTC.

This clonotype was seen at least ten times. V and J are TRBV12-3 or TRBV12-4 and TRBJ2-7, with D unresolved. The CDR3 sequence is 12 residues long. V was shortened by 6 bases and J by 0 bases, with 6 bases between the two germline ends. The CDR3 DNA reads as TGTGCCAGCAGAAAAAGCTCCTACGAGCAGTACTTC. Encoded protein: CASRKSSYEQYF.

This clonotype has at least ten counts. The chain combines TRBV2 with TRBJ2-7; D is unresolved. The CDR3 spans 13 residues. Trimming took 7 bases from V and 1 from J, leaving 11 bases between them. Germline-derived CDR1 and CDR2 are SNHLY and FYNNEI. CDR3 amino acids: CASTARWSYEQYF. CDR3 nucleotides: TGTGCCAGCACGGCTCGGTGGTCCTACGAGCAGTACTTC. Filled out from reference TRBV2 and TRBJ2-7, the complete variable domain reads EPEVTQTPSHQVTQMGQEVILRCVPISNHLYFYWYRQILGQKVEFLVSFYNNEISEKSEIFDDQFSVERPDGSNFTLKIRSTKLEDSAMYFCASTARWSYEQYFGPGTRLTVT.

This clonotype was observed many times. The V gene is TRBV19, the J gene TRBJ2-1; no firm D call. CDR1 is LNHDA and CDR2 is SQIVND in the germline V gene (reference sequence). Trimming took 5 bases from V and 3 from J, leaving 11 bases between them. The CDR3 is 14 residues long. The CDR3 DNA reads as TGTGCCAGTAGTGCCGTTTTGCTCTACAATGAGCAGTTCTTC. Translated, it gives CASSAVLLYNEQFF.

V is TRBV19 and J is TRBJ2-2; D call uncertain. V lost 8 bases and J lost 8, with 15 bases in between. CDR3 length: 13 residues. CDR1 is LNHDA, CDR2 SQIVND, per germline (reference sequence). Written as DNA, the CDR3 is TGTGCCAGTGGTCCGAAGGTCACTGGGGAGCTGTTTTTT. It encodes CASGPKVTGELFF.

V gene TRBV3-2 combines with J gene TRBJ2-3; the table's D call TRBD2 went unverified against the DNA. TRBV3-2 constitutes a pseudogene. The CDR3 runs 16 residues. The CDR3 nucleotides read TGTGCCAGCAGCCAAGGCCCTAGCGGGAGCACAGATACGCAGTATTTT. Its translation is CASSQGPSGSTDTQYF.

Of note for this clonotype: A much larger clone lies a single base off, so this may be a read error. The chain uses TRBV4-1 and TRBJ2-1, with TRBD2 as a possible D gene (5 bases). CDR3 length: 13 residues. Per germline, CDR1 MGHRA and CDR2 YSYEKL. The CDR3 nucleotides are TGCACCAGCAGCCAACGGGACTACAATGAGCAGTTCTTC. This sequence encodes CTSSQRDYNEQFF.

A remark on this clonotype: It may be a read error: a sequence one base away is much more abundant. The gene calls are TRBV12-3 or TRBV12-4 and TRBJ2-7; 8 nucleotides agree with TRBD2. This CDR3 region has 16 residues. The CDR3: CASSKTAGEHSYEQHF. CDR3 coding DNA: TGTGCCAGCAGTAAAACAGCGGGGGAACACTCCTACGAGCAGCACTTC.

As regards this clonotype: Its ends do not fully match the called genes, so a read error is possible. The chain has TRBV29-1 and TRBJ1-1; the D is unclear. Germline values: CDR1 SQVTM, CDR2 ANQGSEA. This CDR3 spans 11 amino acids. The CDR3 reads CSVRLNTGAFF. The CDR3 DNA is TGCAGCGTAAGACTTAACACTGGAGCTTTCTTT.

This clonotype appeared a few times. This may come from a read error, since a much larger clone is one base off. The conserved closing phenylalanine or tryptophan is absent in this CDR3, likely reflecting a read error. The chain couples TRBV30 to TRBJ2-2; the match to TRBD2 covers 8 bases. CDR1 is GTSNPN, CDR2 SVGIG, per germline (reference sequence). V lost 5 bases, J lost 1 base, and 3 bases stayed unmatched. This CDR3 is built from 14 residues. The CDR3 nucleotides read TGTGCCTGGGAAGCGGGAGTGAACACCGGGGAGCTGTTTCTT. The encoded protein is CAWEAGVNTGELFL.